Below are 4 T cell receptor beta chains sequenced from a single sample in a study of cytomegalovirus exposure and HLA in healthy donors. It was with 60 Vbeta and 13 Jbeta primers that the PCR ran. The assay was immunoSEQ multiplex PCR, and TCRdb's table has in-frame clones only and misses some. The sample records over 150,000 clones, roughly 77% being singletons. Source material: PBMCs. Source of these receptors: a woman in her twenties or thirties in good health and CMV-seropositive.

This chain uses TRBV27 with TRBJ1-1; the match to TRBD1 covers 7 bases. Germline CDR1 MNHEY, CDR2 SMNVEV (reference sequence). Trimming removed 5 bases from V and 1 base from J; junction bases left unmatched: 16. The length of the CDR3 is 18 residues. CDR3 sequence: CASSVRYRDRPKNTEAFF. CDR3 in DNA: TGTGCCAGCAGTGTGAGATACCGGGACAGACCGAAGAACACTGAAGCTTTCTTT.

This chain joins TRBV27 and TRBJ2-7; 11 positions agree with TRBD2. This CDR3 spans 13 amino acids. Germline CDR1 and CDR2: MNHEY and SMNVEV (reference sequence). Unmatched junction bases numbered 3, after V lost 6 bases and J lost 5 bases. CDR3 in amino acids: CASRLAGAHEQYF. CDR3 sequence (DNA): TGTGCCAGCAGACTAGCGGGAGCCCACGAGCAGTACTTC.

The rearrangement links TRBV6-5 to TRBJ2-7; 11 bases line up with TRBD2. In germline, CDR1 is MNHEY, CDR2 SVGAGI. Unmatched junction bases numbered 7, after V lost 5 bases and J lost 4 bases. The CDR3 contains 15 residues. CDR3 residues: CASSVDGTSGYEQYF. Here the CDR3 DNA reads TGTGCCAGCAGTGTAGATGGGACTAGCGGATACGAGCAGTACTTC.

This clone was counted between two and nine times. The chain couples TRBV6-4 to TRBJ2-3; possible D gene TRBD2, 5 bases. The V end was cut by 6 bases, the J end by 4 bases, with 17 bases between. This CDR3 has 15 residues. The germline gives CDR1 MRHNA, CDR2 SNTAGT. The CDR3 coding sequence is TGTGCCAGCAGCCCCAGTGAGGGAGCAGCAGATACGCAGTATTTT. It yields the protein CASSPSEGAADTQYF.